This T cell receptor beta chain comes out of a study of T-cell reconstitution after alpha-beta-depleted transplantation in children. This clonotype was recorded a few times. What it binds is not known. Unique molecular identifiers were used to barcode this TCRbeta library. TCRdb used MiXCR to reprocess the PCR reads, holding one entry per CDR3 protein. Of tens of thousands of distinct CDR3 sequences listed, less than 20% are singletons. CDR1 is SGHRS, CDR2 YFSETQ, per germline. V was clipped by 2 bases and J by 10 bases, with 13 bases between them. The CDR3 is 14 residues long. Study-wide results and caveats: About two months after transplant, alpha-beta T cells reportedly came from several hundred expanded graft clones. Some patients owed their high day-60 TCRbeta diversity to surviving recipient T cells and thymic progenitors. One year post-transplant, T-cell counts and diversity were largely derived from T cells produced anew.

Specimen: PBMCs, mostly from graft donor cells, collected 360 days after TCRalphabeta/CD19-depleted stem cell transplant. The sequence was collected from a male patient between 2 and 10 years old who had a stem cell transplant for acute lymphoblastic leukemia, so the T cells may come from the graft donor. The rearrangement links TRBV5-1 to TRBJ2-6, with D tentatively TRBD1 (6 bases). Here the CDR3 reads CASSFRGAGNVLTF. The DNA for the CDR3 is TGCGCCAGCAGCTTCAGGGGCGCTGGTAACGTCCTGACTTTC.